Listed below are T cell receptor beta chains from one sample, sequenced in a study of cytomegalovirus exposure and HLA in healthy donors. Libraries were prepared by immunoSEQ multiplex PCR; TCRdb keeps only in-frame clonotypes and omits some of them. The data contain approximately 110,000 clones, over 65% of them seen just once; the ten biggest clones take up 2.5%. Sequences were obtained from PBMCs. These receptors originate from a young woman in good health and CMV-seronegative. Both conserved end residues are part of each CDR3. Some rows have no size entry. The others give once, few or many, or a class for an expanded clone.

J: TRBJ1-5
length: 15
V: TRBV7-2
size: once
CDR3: CASSPWGDRNQPQHF

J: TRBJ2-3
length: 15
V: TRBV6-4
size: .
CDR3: CASSAQGANTDTQYF

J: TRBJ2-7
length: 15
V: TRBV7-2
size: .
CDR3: CASSLGTGGMYEQYF

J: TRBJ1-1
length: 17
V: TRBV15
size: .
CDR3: CATSRDRGGASETEAFF

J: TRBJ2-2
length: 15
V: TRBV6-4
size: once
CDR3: CASSPGQGYTGELFF

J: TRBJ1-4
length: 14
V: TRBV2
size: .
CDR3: CASSEGLANEKLFF

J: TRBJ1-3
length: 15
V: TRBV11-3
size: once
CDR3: CASSSTSGSGNTIYF

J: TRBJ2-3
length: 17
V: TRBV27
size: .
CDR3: CASSLGTVHSRTDTQYF

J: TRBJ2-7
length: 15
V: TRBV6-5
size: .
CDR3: CASKMTGIPSYEQYF

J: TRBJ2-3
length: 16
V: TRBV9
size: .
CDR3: CASSAQRGGDTDTQYF

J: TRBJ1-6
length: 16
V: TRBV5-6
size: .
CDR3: CASSPGTSSYNSPLHF

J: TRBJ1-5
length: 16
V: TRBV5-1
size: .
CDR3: CASREGTPNSNQPQHF

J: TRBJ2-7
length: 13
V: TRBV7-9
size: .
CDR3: CASSFDRGYEQYF

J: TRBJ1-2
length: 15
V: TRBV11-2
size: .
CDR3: CASSLAGPGSYGYTF

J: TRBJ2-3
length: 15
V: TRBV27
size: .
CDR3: CASSTIAGGTDTQYF

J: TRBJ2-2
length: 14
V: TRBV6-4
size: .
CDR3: CASSVRLETGELFF

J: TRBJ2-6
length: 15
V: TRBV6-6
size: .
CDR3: CASSPGQSGANVLTF

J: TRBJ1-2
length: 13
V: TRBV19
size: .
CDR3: CASINRGRNGYTF

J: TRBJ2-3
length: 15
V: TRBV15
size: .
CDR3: CATSSRLAVTDTQYF

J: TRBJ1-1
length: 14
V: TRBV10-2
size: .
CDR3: CASSDSGLQKEAFF

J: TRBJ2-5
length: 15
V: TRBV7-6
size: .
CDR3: CASSYQDRSYETQYF

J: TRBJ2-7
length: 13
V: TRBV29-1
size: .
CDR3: CSASGQSSYEQYF

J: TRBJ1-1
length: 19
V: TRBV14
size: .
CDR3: CASSQPTLQGGGMNTEAFF

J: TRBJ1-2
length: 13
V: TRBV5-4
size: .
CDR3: CASSLQGADGYTF

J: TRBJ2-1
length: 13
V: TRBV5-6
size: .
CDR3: CASSRGGDNEQFF

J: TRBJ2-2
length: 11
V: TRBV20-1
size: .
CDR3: CSADRSGELFF

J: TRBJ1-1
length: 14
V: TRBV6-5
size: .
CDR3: CASSYGRRNTEAFF

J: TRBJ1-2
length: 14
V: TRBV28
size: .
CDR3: CASSPVGTGGGYTF

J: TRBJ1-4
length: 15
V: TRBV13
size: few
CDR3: CASSSRTGESEKLFF

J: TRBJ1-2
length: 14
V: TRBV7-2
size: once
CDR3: CASSFRQGERGYTF

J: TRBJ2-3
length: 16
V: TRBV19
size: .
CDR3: CASTERTSGGTDTQYF

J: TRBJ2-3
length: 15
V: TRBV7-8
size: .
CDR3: CASRLGGGRTDTQYF

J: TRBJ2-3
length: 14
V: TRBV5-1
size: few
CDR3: CASSSSGVTDTQYF

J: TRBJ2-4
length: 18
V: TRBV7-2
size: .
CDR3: CASSLAGLAGGAKNIQYF

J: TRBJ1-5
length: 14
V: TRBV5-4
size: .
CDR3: CASSINPGGQPQHF

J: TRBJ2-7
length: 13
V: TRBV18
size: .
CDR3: CASSPQSSYEQYF

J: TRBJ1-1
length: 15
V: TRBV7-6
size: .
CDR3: CASSSGTATNTEAFF

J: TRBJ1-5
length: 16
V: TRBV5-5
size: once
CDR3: CASSLWTGTLVQPQHF

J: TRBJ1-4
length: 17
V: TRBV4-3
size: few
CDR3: CASSQNPWAGTNEKLFF

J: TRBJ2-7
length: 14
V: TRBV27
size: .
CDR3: CASSLTANRGEQYF

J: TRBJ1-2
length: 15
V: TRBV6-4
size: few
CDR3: CASSEHDRAFGGYTF